The next 15 T cell receptor beta chains were all read from a single sample in a study of early T cells in non-severe SARS-CoV-2 infection. In TCRdb, the 5' RACE reads were re-called with MiXCR into one record per CDR3 protein. Among 25,000 to 35,000 distinct CDR3 sequences listed, 3.5% to 4.5% were seen once. Sequenced sample: whole blood. These receptors were taken from an adult who was a healthcare worker with PCR-confirmed SARS-CoV-2 infection or an uninfected control (not recorded which).

This clonotype appeared many times. This sequence joins TRBV6-1 and TRBJ1-4; D is uncertain. The CDR3 loop spans 12 amino acids. Trimming removed 6 bases at V and 4 bases at J, with 6 bases between. Germline V CDR1 and CDR2: MNHNS, SASEGT. The DNA for the CDR3 is TGTGCCAGCAGCAAGATTAATGAAAAACTGTTTTTT. Translating it yields CASSKINEKLFF.

This clonotype appeared many times. The chain employs TRBV6-6 and TRBJ1-6, with no clear D. The CDR3 length is 12 residues. V was trimmed by 4 bases and J by 16 bases, leaving 14 bases between them. CDR1 and CDR2 (germline): MNHNY, SVGAGI (reference sequence). The CDR3 nucleotides read TGTGCCAGCAGTTCTCTACCGGGCGCACTCCACTTT. Its protein is CASSSLPGALHF.

This clonotype was detected ten times or more. The chain recombines TRBV12-3 or TRBV12-4 with TRBJ1-6; 8 nucleotides agree with TRBD1. The CDR3 is 14 residues long. Trimming removed 6 bases from V and 6 bases from J; junction bases left unmatched: 4. The CDR3 nucleotides are TGTGCCAGCAGGCGCGACAGGGGTAATTCACCCCTCCACTTT. This gives the protein CASRRDRGNSPLHF.

In this sample, this clonotype turned up many times. The chain joins TRBV4-1 to TRBJ1-3; D is unresolved. V lost 3 bases to trimming and J lost 0 bases, with 6 bases between them. Germline V lookup: CDR1 MGHRA, CDR2 YSYEKL. This CDR3 has 14 amino acids. CDR3 residues: CASSQWISGNTIYF. CDR3 nucleotides: TGCGCCAGCAGCCAGTGGATCTCTGGAAACACCATATATTTT.

The genes are TRBV20-1 and TRBJ2-1; 9 bases are shared with TRBD2. The CDR3 contains 15 residues. J gave up 1 base and V 5 bases, and 6 bases lay outside the gene matches. CDR1 is DFQATT, CDR2 SNEGSKA, per germline (reference sequence). The CDR3 loop is CSALLAGLSYNEQFF. In nucleotides, the CDR3 is TGCAGTGCTTTACTAGCGGGTTTATCCTACAATGAGCAGTTCTTC.

This clonotype was detected ten times or more. This chain connects TRBV18 to TRBJ2-2, with a tentative D call TRBD1 (5 bases). This CDR3 comprises 15 residues. The germline CDR1 and CDR2 sequences are KGHSH and LQKENI. V was trimmed by 0 bases and J by 1 base, leaving 6 bases between them. This CDR3 is CASSPPGQNTGELFF. The CDR3 DNA is TGTGCCAGCTCACCACCGGGGCAGAACACCGGGGAGCTGTTTTTT.

This clonotype was seen at least ten times. V is TRBV6-5 and J is TRBJ2-7; TRBD1 is a possible D gene (5 bases). Germline V gene sequence: CDR1 MNHEY, CDR2 SVGAGI. The CDR3 runs 14 residues. V was cut by 0 bases and J by 7 bases, with 13 bases left in between. DNA for the CDR3: TGTGCCAGCAGTTACTCGAAGGGGTTAGGGGAGCAGTACTTC. Amino acid sequence: CASSYSKGLGEQYF.

This clonotype was picked up many times. The V and J genes are TRBV25-1 and TRBJ2-2, with no clear D. The CDR3 length is 10 residues. Germline-derived CDR1 and CDR2 are MGHDK and SYGVNS. Between the trimmed V and J ends, which lost 8 bases and 5 bases, there was a span of 3 bases. CDR3 sequence: CASGTGELFF. CDR3 DNA sequence: TGTGCCAGCGGAACCGGGGAGCTGTTTTTT.

The chain recombines TRBV5-1 with TRBJ2-7, with 9 positions matching TRBD1. Germline assignment: CDR1 SGHRS and CDR2 YFSETQ. This CDR3 comprises 14 residues. V dropped 4 bases and J dropped 3; count of bases not matched to a gene: 5. The CDR3 bases are TGCGCCAGCAGCACTGGACAGGGGATCTACGAGCAGTACTTC. Protein: CASSTGQGIYEQYF.

In its sample, this clonotype was seen many times. The V call is TRBV5-1, the J call TRBJ2-5, with a possible D match to TRBD2 (5 bases). Trimming took off 5 bases at V and 5 bases at J, with 13 bases between the two ends. Germline CDR1 and CDR2: SGHRS and YFSETQ. This CDR3 contains 13 residues. CDR3 region: CASSPSPGETQYF. The CDR3 DNA reads as TGCGCCAGCAGTCCTTCACCGGGGGAGACCCAGTACTTC.

The chain carries TRBV29-1 and TRBJ1-2; unclear D gene. This CDR3 is built from 13 residues. V lost 5 bases to trimming and J lost 3 bases, with 13 bases between them. Per germline, CDR1 SQVTM and CDR2 ANQGSEA. CDR3 loop: CSVNTQTHYGYTF. CDR3 coding DNA: TGCAGCGTTAATACCCAGACCCACTATGGCTACACCTTC.

The table lists this clonotype with many counts. The J gene is TRBJ1-1, the V gene TRBV11-3; D is unresolved. The CDR3 sequence is 13 residues long. The ends were cut back, 5 bases at V and 10 bases at J, with 17 bases in the middle. Germline V gives CDR1 SGHNT, CDR2 YENEEA. The CDR3, as DNA: TGTGCCAGCAGCGTAAGTTGGAGGGCTCCAGCTTTCTTT. It specifies CASSVSWRAPAFF.

The gene calls are TRBV11-3 and TRBJ2-2, with D uncertain. The CDR3 is 16 amino acids. The V end lost 4 bases, the J end lost 3 bases, and 15 bases lay between the germline ends. The germline V gene has CDR1 SGHNT and CDR2 YENEEA. CDR3: CASSSDRGSYTGELFF. The CDR3 nucleotides are TGTGCCAGCAGCTCGGATCGCGGCAGTTACACCGGGGAGCTGTTTTTT.

Only a few counts were recorded for this clonotype. This sequence joins TRBV7-6 and TRBJ2-1; 9 nucleotides align to TRBD2. The CDR3 is 15 residues long. The V gene end was trimmed by 2 bases and the J gene end by 4 bases; junction bases not matched to a gene: 3. Germline V CDR1 and CDR2: SGHVS, FNYEAQ. CDR3 bases: TGTGCCAGCAGCTTAAGCGGGGGGCGGTACAATGAGCAGTTCTTC. This sequence encodes CASSLSGGRYNEQFF. Full variable domain (outside the CDR3, taken from reference TRBV7-6 and TRBJ2-1): GAGVSQSPRYKVTKRGQDVALRCDPISGHVSLYWYRQALGQGPEFLTYFNYEAQQDKSGLPNDRFSAERPEGSISTLTIQRTEQRDSAMYRCASSLSGGRYNEQFFGPGTRLTVL.

This clonotype has at least ten counts. This sequence joins TRBV6-5 and TRBJ1-4; the D is unclear. The length of the CDR3 is 15 residues. CDR1 is MNHEY, CDR2 SVGAGI, per germline. Deletions cut 0 bases from V and 8 bases from J, with 13 bases between. The DNA of the CDR3 is TGTGCCAGCAGTTACTCGTTCGTGTCAAAAGAAAAACTGTTTTTT. This encodes CASSYSFVSKEKLFF.